What follows are 24 T cell receptor beta chains derived from one specimen sequenced in a study of PD-L1 blockade in urothelial cancer. Stated time point: pretreatment peripheral blood. The repertoire was sequenced with immunoSEQ multiplex PCR; TCRdb's copy has only in-frame clones and lacks some. The sample contains around 68,000 clones, roughly four fifths of which appear only once. The sequencing used PBMCs, collected around atezolizumab (anti-PD-L1) treatment. These TCRs come from a man aged 65 to 79 with urothelial cancer.

The rearrangement joins TRBV6-5 to TRBJ2-2; a weak D match, TRBD2 (6 bases). V shed 6 bases and J shed 5 bases, with 16 bases lying between them. CDR3 size: 15 residues. Germline-derived CDR1 and CDR2 are MNHEY and SVGAGI. CDR3 in amino acids: CASRSPGDPTGELFF. CDR3 nucleotides: TGTGCCAGCAGGTCGCCGGGGGACCCGACCGGGGAGCTGTTTTTT.

The chain joins TRBV5-1 to TRBJ2-5, with TRBD1 matching over 9 bases. In germline, CDR1 is SGHRS, CDR2 YFSETQ. CDR3 length: 15 amino acids. With 2 bases clipped from V and 4 bases from J, the junction kept 6 bases outside the gene matches. CDR3 in amino acids: CASSFRQGVGETQYF. DNA of the CDR3: TGCGCCAGCAGCTTTCGACAGGGGGTAGGAGAGACCCAGTACTTC.

This clone was detected only once. This chain joins TRBV9 and TRBJ2-3; 9 bases agree with TRBD2. With V trimmed by 0 bases and J by 6 bases, 8 bases remained unmatched. There are 16 residues in the CDR3. The germline gives CDR1 SGDLS, CDR2 YYNGEE. The CDR3 region is CASSVEAGGLADTQYF. In DNA form, the CDR3 reads TGTGCCAGCAGCGTAGAGGCGGGAGGGTTGGCTGATACGCAGTATTTT.

The rearrangement links TRBV7-9 to TRBJ1-2; 7 bases fit TRBD1. V was pared by 3 bases and J by 1 base, with 11 bases of the junction left unmatched. This CDR3 is 17 amino acids long. Per germline, CDR1 SEHNR and CDR2 FQNEAQ (reference sequence). CDR3 coding DNA: TGTGCCAGCAGCTTGGGGCCGGGGACAGCTCTTAACTATGGCTACACCTTC. As protein: CASSLGPGTALNYGYTF.

This clone has only one observation. The genes are TRBV4-3 and TRBJ2-2, with 10 positions matching TRBD2. CDR1 is LGHNA and CDR2 is YSLEER in the germline V gene. The CDR3 totals 15 residues. V dropped 5 bases and J dropped 5; count of bases not matched to a gene: 5. In nucleotides, the CDR3 is TGCGCCAGCAGCTCGGGACTAGCGTTTACCGGGGAGCTGTTTTTT. Translated, it gives CASSSGLAFTGELFF.

This clone was counted only a few times. CDR3 nucleotides: TGTGCCAGCAGCTTGGGGGACTTAAATGAAAAACTGTTTTTT. This translates into CASSLGDLNEKLFF. V gene TRBV5-6 combines with J gene TRBJ1-4; TRBD1 might be the D (5 bases). V lost 0 bases and J lost 5, with 8 bases in between. Germline CDR1 SGHDT, CDR2 YYEEEE. The CDR3 consists of 14 residues. The full variable domain, in which reference TRBV5-6 and TRBJ1-4 provide the parts outside the CDR3, is DAGVTQSPTHLIKTRGQQVTLRCSPKSGHDTVSWYQQALGQGPQFIFQYYEEEERQRGNFPDRFSGHQFPNYSSELNVNALLLGDSALYLCASSLGDLNEKLFFGSGTQLSVL.

J is TRBJ2-1 and V is TRBV19; D unclear. The CDR3 is 14 residues long. V lost 4 bases to trimming and J lost 10 bases, with 17 bases between them. CDR1 is LNHDA and CDR2 is SQIVND in the germline V gene (reference sequence). CDR3 amino acids: CASSTSPVLREQFF. The CDR3, as DNA: TGTGCCAGTAGTACCTCCCCAGTGTTGAGGGAGCAGTTCTTC.

This chain uses TRBV19 with TRBJ1-5; possible D gene TRBD1, 6 bases. CDR3 length: 18 residues. Germline CDR1 reads LNHDA; CDR2 reads SQIVND (reference sequence). V was cut by 0 bases and J by 5 bases, with 20 bases left in between. In DNA form, the CDR3 reads TGTGCCAGTAGTATAGATCGGGCTGGACAGACCTTCTATCAGCCCCAGCATTTT. Protein sequence: CASSIDRAGQTFYQPQHF.

V is TRBV5-6 and J is TRBJ1-2; 8 bases line up with TRBD1. The J segment lost 7 bases and the V segment lost 0 bases, leaving 2 bases of the junction unmatched. The V gene's germline CDR1 is SGHDT and CDR2 YYEEEE. The CDR3 is 13 amino acids. CDR3 sequence: CASSLDRGSGYTF. The CDR3 region has the DNA TGTGCCAGCAGCTTGGACAGGGGGTCTGGCTACACCTTC.

This sequence joins TRBV30 and TRBJ2-7, with 13 positions matching TRBD2. The germline V gene has CDR1 GTSNPN and CDR2 SVGIG (reference sequence). The ends lost 6 bases at V and 1 base at J; junction bases unmatched: 3. The CDR3 is 14 amino acids. For the CDR3, the DNA is TGTGCCTGCATGACTAGCGGGAGGTCCTACGAGCAGTACTTC. Protein sequence: CACMTSGRSYEQYF. The entire variable domain, with the rest obtained from reference TRBV30 and TRBJ2-7, is as follows: SQTIHQWPATLVQPVGSPLSLECTVEGTSNPNLYWYRQAAGRGLQLLFYSVGIGQISSEVPQNLSASRPQDRQFILSSKKLLLSDSGFYLCACMTSGRSYEQYFGPGTRLTVT.

The chain combines TRBV10-3 with TRBJ1-4, with unresolved D. The length of the CDR3 is 14 residues. Trimming left V 6 bases short and J 0 bases short, with 8 bases between. Germline V gene sequence: CDR1 ENHRY, CDR2 SYGVKD. For the CDR3, the DNA is TGTGCCATCAGGGATACTACAACTAATGAAAAACTGTTTTTT. Translation gives CAIRDTTTNEKLFF.

A single count supports this clone. V usage is TRBV5-1 and J usage is TRBJ2-1; TRBD1 aligns across 8 bases. The CDR3 loop spans 16 amino acids. J lost 2 bases, V lost 0 bases, and 4 bases had no gene match. Looked up from germline, CDR1 is SGHRS and CDR2 is YFSETQ. This CDR3 reads CASSLAAGGAYNEQFF. The CDR3 region has the DNA TGCGCCAGCAGCTTGGCCGCAGGGGGCGCCTACAATGAGCAGTTCTTC.

This clone was seen more than once but under ten times. V usage is TRBV5-1 and J usage is TRBJ1-1, with D possibly matching TRBD1 (6 bases). The CDR3 is made up of 15 amino acids. Germline CDR1 SGHRS, CDR2 YFSETQ. Trimming pared 0 bases from V and 1 base from J, leaving 10 bases between. CDR3: CASSLDGRGNTEAFF. The CDR3 bases are TGCGCCAGCAGCTTGGATGGCAGGGGGAACACTGAAGCTTTCTTT.

The J gene is TRBJ2-5, the V gene TRBV13; 7 bases map to TRBD2. J was trimmed by 1 base and V by 4 bases; bases with no gene match: 3. This CDR3 has 14 amino acids. Germline V CDR1 and CDR2: PRHDT, FYEKMQ (reference sequence). CDR3 loop: CASSSLAVQETQYF. The CDR3 DNA reads as TGTGCCAGCAGCTCGCTAGCGGTCCAAGAGACCCAGTACTTC.

This sequence joins TRBV5-1 and TRBJ1-4; 7 bases are shared with TRBD1. Germline CDR1 and CDR2: SGHRS and YFSETQ. The CDR3 covers 14 residues. The J segment lost 8 bases and the V segment lost 2 bases, leaving 6 bases of the junction unmatched. The CDR3 DNA reads TGCGCCAGCAGCTTTGACAGGGTGAGAGAAAAACTGTTTTTT. Protein sequence: CASSFDRVREKLFF.

The chain couples TRBV11-3 to TRBJ2-7, with 7 nucleotides matching TRBD2. CDR3 length: 15 residues. CDR1 is SGHNT, CDR2 YENEEA, per germline. The trim removed 5 bases at V and 1 base at J, leaving 8 bases unmatched. The CDR3 DNA reads TGTGCCAGCAGCACCCCCGCGGGACTATCCTACGAGCAGTACTTC. This encodes CASSTPAGLSYEQYF. Complete variable domain (other parts from reference TRBV11-3 and TRBJ2-7): EAGVVQSPRYKIIEKKQPVAFWCNPISGHNTLYWYLQNLGQGPELLIRYENEEAVDDSQLPKDRFSAERLKGVDSTLKIQPAELGDSAVYLCASSTPAGLSYEQYFGPGTRLTVT.

The rearrangement joins TRBV7-2 to TRBJ1-2; D may be TRBD1 (5 bases). V dropped 5 bases and J dropped 7 bases, with 17 bases sitting between them. This CDR3 spans 14 amino acids. Germline CDR1 and CDR2: SGHTA and FQGNSA. CDR3 sequence reads: CASSLGTRGSGYTF. The CDR3 nucleotides are TGTGCCAGCAGCCTCGGGACCCGCGGGAGTGGCTACACCTTC.

The chain couples TRBV4-2 to TRBJ2-1; D perhaps matches TRBD1 (6 bases). The CDR3 spans 17 residues. Germline V CDR1 and CDR2: LGHNA, YNFKEQ. V gave up 3 bases and J gave up 4 bases, with 19 bases separating them. The CDR3 reads CASSHQTKGENYNEQFF. The CDR3 DNA is TGTGCCAGCAGCCATCAGACTAAGGGGGAGAATTACAATGAGCAGTTCTTC.

The rearrangement uses TRBV7-3 and TRBJ2-1, with TRBD2 matching over 9 bases. J was trimmed by 5 bases and V by 6 bases; bases with no gene match: 8. The CDR3 is 15 amino acids. Germline CDR1 is SGHTA and CDR2 is FQGTGA. The chain's CDR3 is CASSFSGSPHNEQFF. The CDR3 DNA reads as TGTGCCAGCAGTTTTAGCGGGAGTCCCCACAATGAGCAGTTCTTC.

V usage is TRBV6-1 and J usage is TRBJ1-5; 7 bases line up with TRBD1. Per the germline V gene, CDR1 is MNHNS and CDR2 is SASEGT. V trimming: 7 bases; J trimming: 1 base; junction bases outside the gene matches: 1. The CDR3 runs 13 residues. CDR3 sequence (DNA): TGTGCCAGCACACAGGGGAGCAATCAGCCCCAGCATTTT. This gives the protein CASTQGSNQPQHF.

This clone was found once. CDR3 sequence reads: CAWSVSGIYTF. CDR3 in DNA: TGTGCCTGGAGTGTGAGTGGTATCTACACCTTC. J is TRBJ1-2 and V is TRBV30; no definite D call. V lost 0 bases to trimming and J lost 10 bases, with 9 bases between them. Per germline, CDR1 GTSNPN and CDR2 SVGIG (reference sequence). CDR3 length: 11 residues.

The chain carries TRBV5-1 and TRBJ2-3, with a weak D call TRBD2 (6 bases). Trimming shortened V by 4 bases and J by 4 bases, and 13 bases separated the two germline ends. CDR1 is SGHRS and CDR2 is YFSETQ in the germline V gene. The CDR3 runs 14 residues. CDR3 DNA sequence: TGCGCCAGCAGCAAGGAGGGTAGCCCAGATACGCAGTATTTT. This translates into CASSKEGSPDTQYF.

This clone was counted a few times. The chain uses TRBV7-2 and TRBJ2-5, with D perhaps matching TRBD2 (5 bases). Per the germline V gene, CDR1 is SGHTA and CDR2 is FQGNSA. This CDR3 comprises 19 residues. V dropped 3 bases and J dropped 1 base, with 24 bases sitting between them. The CDR3 loop is CASSLGAVEVALGQETQYF. The CDR3 DNA reads as TGTGCCAGCAGCTTGGGAGCGGTGGAGGTGGCGTTAGGCCAAGAGACCCAGTACTTC.

The rearrangement links TRBV7-3 to TRBJ1-1, with D possibly being TRBD1 (5 bases). Germline CDR1 SGHTA, CDR2 FQGTGA. This CDR3 is built from 16 residues. V was clipped by 6 bases and J by 4 bases, with 21 bases between them. CDR3 in amino acids: CASSLAHGGEATEAFF. The CDR3, as DNA: TGTGCCAGCAGTCTTGCCCACGGGGGGGAAGCCACTGAAGCTTTCTTT.